The 11 T cell receptor beta chains presented below share a single source sample, sequenced in a study of blood T cells in healthy people across ages. A second PCR of 7 to 11 cycles used a sample-barcoded 5' primer and a J-beta primer mix. Each CDR3 protein is one row after TCRdb ran MiXCR on the 5' RACE reads. Here the sample spans 700,000 to 850,000 distinct CDR3 sequences, roughly 40% being singletons. Source material: blood. The receptor source for this set is a man in his late teens or twenties in good health.

The chain uses TRBV5-1 and TRBJ1-2, with no clear D. CDR1 and CDR2 (germline): SGHRS, YFSETQ. The CDR3 is made up of 14 amino acids. V was clipped by 3 bases and J by 0 bases, with 9 bases between them. CDR3 in amino acids: CASSWGTPNYGYTF. The CDR3, as DNA: TGCGCCAGCAGCTGGGGAACTCCTAACTATGGCTACACCTTC.

The rearrangement joins TRBV7-6 to TRBJ2-1; 9 positions match TRBD2. The germline gives CDR1 SGHVS, CDR2 FNYEAQ. CDR3 length equals 16 residues. The J segment lost 3 bases and the V segment lost 1 base, leaving 4 bases of the junction unmatched. The DNA for the CDR3 is TGTGCCAGCAGCTTAGTAGCGGGGGCCATCTACAATGAGCAGTTCTTC. This translates into CASSLVAGAIYNEQFF.

The sample holds a few counts of this clonotype. The CDR3 bases are TGCGCCAGCAGCCAAAAAACCGACAGAGACTATGGCTACACCTTC. Its translation: CASSQKTDRDYGYTF. The chain joins TRBV4-3 to TRBJ1-2, with D tentatively TRBD1 (5 bases). Germline loops: CDR1 LGHNA, CDR2 YSLEER. V dropped 2 bases and J dropped 3 bases, with 13 bases sitting between them. The CDR3 covers 15 residues.

The V and J genes are TRBV15 and TRBJ2-2; D gene ambiguous. The CDR3 length is 16 residues. Germline CDR1 reads LNHNV; CDR2 reads YYDKDF (reference sequence). V lost 0 bases to trimming and J lost 2 bases, with 10 bases between them. CDR3 residues: CATSRDLWVNTGELFF. The CDR3 nucleotides read TGTGCCACCAGCAGAGATTTGTGGGTTAACACCGGGGAGCTGTTTTTT.

This clonotype has at least ten counts. The rearrangement joins TRBV20-1 to TRBJ1-2, with D perhaps matching TRBD1 (6 bases). The V end lost 5 bases, the J end lost 7 bases, and 20 bases lay between the germline ends. This CDR3 region has 14 residues. Germline V gene lookup returns CDR1 DFQATT and CDR2 SNEGSKA (reference sequence). The CDR3 bases are TGCAGTGCTTCGAGGGGGGGTAGATCGAGTGGCTACACCTTC. It yields the protein CSASRGGRSSGYTF.

This clonotype was observed a single time. V is TRBV10-3 and J is TRBJ1-5; D remains ambiguous. Germline CDR1 reads ENHRY; CDR2 reads SYGVKD. The CDR3 is made up of 14 amino acids. V lost 4 bases to trimming and J lost 2 bases, with 9 bases between them. CDR3: CAISGGGRNQPQHF. In DNA, the CDR3 is TGTGCCATCAGTGGTGGTGGACGCAATCAGCCCCAGCATTTT.

V and J are TRBV7-3 and TRBJ1-5; D possibly corresponds to TRBD1 (6 bases). V was trimmed by 5 bases and J by 3 bases, leaving 14 bases between them. The CDR3 runs 15 residues. From germline, CDR1 is SGHTA and CDR2 FQGTGA. CDR3 loop: CASSQTHRANQPQHF. The CDR3 DNA reads TGTGCCAGCAGCCAGACGCACAGGGCCAATCAGCCCCAGCATTTT.

Ten or more counts support this clonotype. The V call is TRBV12-3 or TRBV12-4, the J call TRBJ2-5; D is possibly TRBD1 (5 bases). V was shortened by 1 base and J by 3 bases, with 15 bases between the two germline ends. The CDR3 sequence is 16 residues long. The CDR3 nucleotides read TGTGCCAGCAGTTTAGGGCCAGGGAAAGGGGAAGAGACCCAGTACTTC. Amino acids: CASSLGPGKGEETQYF.

Concerning this clonotype: With a much larger clone just one base away, this may be a read error. The chain is built from TRBV20-1 and TRBJ2-4; a weak D match, TRBD2 (6 bases). V was clipped by 6 bases and J by 6 bases, with 21 bases between them. Germline V gives CDR1 DFQATT, CDR2 SNEGSKA (reference sequence). This CDR3 has 15 residues. The CDR3 region is CSARRPLGGGNIQYF. CDR3 DNA sequence: TGCAGTGCCAGAAGGCCCCTCGGGGGAGGAAACATTCAGTACTTC.

This clonotype turned up a few times. The V and J genes are TRBV4-3 and TRBJ2-2; TRBD1 is a possible D gene (6 bases). V gave up 0 bases and J gave up 4 bases, with 12 bases separating them. In germline, CDR1 is LGHNA, CDR2 YSLEER. The CDR3 spans 16 residues. CDR3 loop: CASSQETGRSTGELFF. CDR3 bases: TGCGCCAGCAGCCAAGAAACAGGGCGTAGCACCGGGGAGCTGTTTTTT.

This CDR3 reads CASARTGGYTF. The CDR3, as DNA: TGTGCCAGCGCCCGGACGGGCGGCTACACCTTC. The chain is built from TRBV2 and TRBJ1-2; unclear D gene. There are 11 residues in the CDR3. Germline values: CDR1 SNHLY, CDR2 FYNNEI. The germline V and J ends were trimmed by 8 bases and 8 bases, with 12 bases remaining between them. Combining the CDR3 with reference TRBV2 and TRBJ1-2 gives the whole variable domain EPEVTQTPSHQVTQMGQEVILRCVPISNHLYFYWYRQILGQKVEFLVSFYNNEISEKSEIFDDQFSVERPDGSNFTLKIRSTKLEDSAMYFCASARTGGYTFGSGTRLTVV.